One sample yielded the 25 T cell receptor beta chains listed below, sequenced in a study of vaccination effects on CD4 cells after COVID-19. Under the ViraFEST assay, PBMC were stimulated with viral peptide pools so that antigen-specific CD4+ T cells expanded. Sequencing was performed afterwards. CD4+ T cell isolation took place after less than 13 days of culture. PCR-confirmed SARS-CoV-2 infection occurred in the person between March and December 2020. These receptors' antigens are unknown. Using immunoSEQ multiplex PCR, the repertoire was profiled, and TCRdb retains in-frame clones only, with some absent. The sample has 55,000 or so clones; about 77% are singletons. Sample: CD4+ T cells from PBMCs cultured with HIV peptides, taken before COVID-19 vaccination. Described subset: HIV-1 Nef peptide pool negative control/reference culture. The receptors shown here come from a human donor who had a prior SARS-CoV-2 infection.

The J gene is TRBJ1-4, the V gene TRBV25-1, with D possibly being TRBD1 (6 bases). The CDR3 runs to 14 residues. V was clipped by 3 bases and J by 7 bases, with 12 bases between them. Per germline, CDR1 MGHDK and CDR2 SYGVNS. DNA for the CDR3: TGTGCCAGCAGTGATTCAGGGGCGGGTGAAAAACTGTTTTTT. Protein product: CASSDSGAGEKLFF.

The genes are TRBV5-1 and TRBJ2-1, with unresolved D. The CDR3 contains 14 residues. Germline lookup yields CDR1 SGHRS and CDR2 YFSETQ. Between the trimmed V and J ends, which lost 2 bases and 5 bases, there was a span of 11 bases. The CDR3, as DNA: TGCGCCAGCAGCTTCCAAGCGTCGAACAATGAGCAGTTCTTC. The encoded protein is CASSFQASNNEQFF.

This chain links TRBV5-1 with TRBJ2-2; the D gene could be TRBD1 or TRBD2 (5 bases each). The CDR3 is 14 amino acids. The germline gives CDR1 SGHRS, CDR2 YFSETQ. V lost 3 bases, J lost 7 bases, and 13 bases lay in between. The CDR3 region has the DNA TGCGCCAGCAGCTACGGGACCCCGGGCGGGGAGCTGTTTTTT. This codes for CASSYGTPGGELFF.

V is TRBV27 and J is TRBJ2-6, with 14 bases lining up with TRBD2. The germline CDR1 and CDR2 sequences are MNHEY and SMNVEV (reference sequence). Trimming removed 1 base from V and 1 base from J; junction bases left unmatched: 3. The CDR3 is 19 amino acids. Here the CDR3 reads CASSLFGLAGGSGANVLTF. CDR3 in DNA: TGTGCCAGCAGTTTATTTGGACTAGCGGGAGGATCTGGGGCCAACGTCCTGACTTTC.

The chain uses TRBV10-3 and TRBJ2-5, with D perhaps TRBD1 or TRBD2 (5 bases each). The CDR3 length is 13 residues. With 6 bases removed from V and 4 bases from J, the gap between germline ends came to 12 bases. Germline V lookup: CDR1 ENHRY, CDR2 SYGVKD. CDR3 in DNA: TGTGCCATCAGCCGGGACCAAGGAGAGACCCAGTACTTC. It codes for CAISRDQGETQYF.

The chain links TRBV6-5 to TRBJ2-5, with 10 bases lining up with TRBD2. The CDR3 contains 15 residues. Trimming removed 6 bases from V and 4 bases from J; junction bases left unmatched: 8. The germline gives CDR1 MNHEY, CDR2 SVGAGI. Here the CDR3 DNA reads TGTGCCAGCAGACGAGCGGGAGGGCCGGGAGAGACCCAGTACTTC. Amino acid sequence: CASRRAGGPGETQYF.

A few counts support this clone. The chain couples TRBV6-6 to TRBJ2-7; D unresolved. The germline gives CDR1 MNHNY, CDR2 SVGAGI (reference sequence). The CDR3 runs 13 residues. Trimming pared 3 bases from V and 3 bases from J, leaving 9 bases between. CDR3: CASSYASHYEQYF. Here the CDR3 DNA reads TGTGCCAGCAGTTATGCCAGCCACTACGAGCAGTACTTC.

This chain connects TRBV9 to TRBJ2-3; D remains ambiguous. CDR1 SGDLS and CDR2 YYNGEE come from the germline V gene. The length of the CDR3 is 14 residues. Trimming left V 4 bases short and J 4 bases short, with 13 bases between. The CDR3 is CASSPSSSPDTQYF. The CDR3 nucleotides are TGTGCCAGCAGCCCAAGTTCAAGCCCAGATACGCAGTATTTT. Complete variable domain (other parts from reference TRBV9 and TRBJ2-3): DSGVTQTPKHLITATGQRVTLRCSPRSGDLSVYWYQQSLDQGLQFLIQYYNGEERAKGNILERFSAQQFPDLHSELNLSSLELGDSALYFCASSPSSSPDTQYFGPGTRLTVL.

This chain links TRBV6-5 with TRBJ1-5; maybe TRBD1 (5 bases). The germline V gene encodes CDR1 MNHEY and CDR2 SVGAGI. The CDR3 runs 13 residues. Between the trimmed V and J ends, which lost 6 bases and 7 bases, there was a span of 13 bases. CDR3 DNA: TGTGCCAGCAGAGGGGAGTTAGACCAGCCCCAGCATTTT. Protein product: CASRGELDQPQHF.

The genes are TRBV18 and TRBJ1-2; TRBD1 is a possible D gene (5 bases). Germline CDR1 and CDR2: KGHSH and LQKENI. This CDR3 contains 13 residues. V lost 6 bases, J lost 7 bases, and 15 bases lay in between. This chain's CDR3 is CASSPQGSSGYTF. The CDR3 bases are TGTGCCAGCTCCCCTCAGGGATCAAGTGGCTACACCTTC.

The J gene is TRBJ1-3, the V gene TRBV30; a possible D gene is TRBD1 (6 bases). The CDR3 spans 12 residues. Trimming left V 4 bases short and J 3 bases short, with 7 bases between. Germline V gene sequence: CDR1 GTSNPN, CDR2 SVGIG (reference sequence). The CDR3 DNA follows: TGTGCCTGGACAGGGGATGGAAACACCATATATTTT. The encoded protein is CAWTGDGNTIYF.

The V and J genes are TRBV11-1 and TRBJ2-3; D perhaps matches TRBD1 (5 bases). Per the germline V gene, CDR1 is SGHAT and CDR2 is FQDESV (reference sequence). The CDR3 extends over 14 amino acids. V lost 8 bases to trimming and J lost 4 bases, with 16 bases between them. CDR3 sequence (DNA): TGTGCCAGCCGGCAGGGTTCTTCATCAGATACGCAGTATTTT. It encodes CASRQGSSSDTQYF.

The V call is TRBV4-1, the J call TRBJ2-3, with 8 positions matching TRBD2. With 6 bases clipped from V and 0 bases from J, the junction kept 8 bases outside the gene matches. CDR1 is MGHRA and CDR2 is YSYEKL in the germline V gene. CDR3 length equals 16 residues. The CDR3 protein is CASRALGGGSTDTQYF. The CDR3 DNA follows: TGCGCCAGCAGGGCACTGGGCGGGGGGAGCACAGATACGCAGTATTTT.

The chain has TRBV15 and TRBJ1-1; no firm D call. Trimming shortened V by 0 bases and J by 5 bases, and 10 bases separated the two germline ends. Germline V lookup: CDR1 LNHNV, CDR2 YYDKDF (reference sequence). The CDR3 length is 14 residues. The CDR3 coding sequence is TGTGCCACCAGCAGAGACCGATGGGGAACTGAAGCTTTCTTT. Translation: CATSRDRWGTEAFF.

The chain links TRBV2 to TRBJ2-1, with D perhaps TRBD2 (5 bases). CDR3 length: 12 residues. In germline, CDR1 is SNHLY, CDR2 FYNNEI. V lost 4 bases and J 7 bases, leaving 8 bases between the germline ends. The CDR3 loop is CASSVRGNEQFF. Here the CDR3 DNA reads TGTGCCAGCAGTGTACGAGGGAATGAGCAGTTCTTC. The full variable domain, with the rest looked up from reference TRBV2 and TRBJ2-1, is EPEVTQTPSHQVTQMGQEVILRCVPISNHLYFYWYRQILGQKVEFLVSFYNNEISEKSEIFDDQFSVERPDGSNFTLKIRSTKLEDSAMYFCASSVRGNEQFFGPGTRLTVL.

The gene calls are TRBV7-3 and TRBJ2-5; D might be TRBD2 (5 bases). V shed 5 bases and J shed 6 bases, with 16 bases lying between them. Germline lookup yields CDR1 SGHTA and CDR2 FQGTGA. This CDR3 contains 14 residues. CDR3 amino acids: CASSPGPEEKTQYF. Here the CDR3 DNA reads TGTGCCAGCAGCCCTGGGCCGGAGGAAAAGACCCAGTACTTC.

The rearrangement links TRBV5-5 to TRBJ2-7; a weak D match, TRBD2 (5 bases). The CDR3 covers 13 residues. V was clipped by 0 bases and J by 3 bases, with 7 bases between them. The germline V gene encodes CDR1 SGHKS and CDR2 YYEKEE (reference sequence). Here the CDR3 DNA reads TGTGCCAGCAGCTTGGGGAGGCACTACGAGCAGTACTTC. It encodes CASSLGRHYEQYF.

The chain carries TRBV5-1 and TRBJ1-1; tentatively, D is TRBD1 (6 bases). CDR3 length equals 17 residues. Between the trimmed V and J ends, which lost 4 bases and 4 bases, there was a span of 23 bases. The V gene's germline CDR1 is SGHRS and CDR2 YFSETQ. Here the CDR3 reads CASSLNPRGDDVTEAFF. The CDR3 DNA follows: TGCGCCAGCAGCCTGAATCCGAGGGGGGACGATGTCACTGAAGCTTTCTTT.

This clone was detected only a few times. CDR3 sequence reads: CASSLEGLADNEQFF. CDR3 in DNA: TGCGCCAGCAGCTTGGAAGGACTAGCGGATAATGAGCAGTTCTTC. This sequence joins TRBV5-1 and TRBJ2-1, with 10 positions matching TRBD2. This CDR3 contains 15 residues. V shed 0 bases, J shed 7 bases, and the junction held 4 bases outside the gene matches. Germline CDR1 is SGHRS and CDR2 is YFSETQ.

This chain connects TRBV4-2 to TRBJ1-5; D unresolved. Trimming removed 1 base at V and 6 bases at J, with 10 bases between. The CDR3 consists of 14 residues. From germline, CDR1 is LGHNA and CDR2 YNFKEQ. This CDR3 reads CASSQGRIGQPQHF. CDR3 nucleotide sequence: TGTGCCAGCAGCCAAGGCAGGATTGGTCAGCCCCAGCATTTT.

V gene TRBV2 combines with J gene TRBJ1-2; D is uncertain. This CDR3 comprises 14 residues. Per germline, CDR1 SNHLY and CDR2 FYNNEI. The V end was cut by 4 bases, the J end by 4 bases, with 13 bases between. CDR3 coding DNA: TGTGCCAGCAGTGCTCAAACACCGTTCTATGGCTACACCTTC. Translating gives CASSAQTPFYGYTF.

This rearrangement joins TRBV28 to TRBJ2-5, with 9 bases identical to TRBD1. Per germline, CDR1 MDHEN and CDR2 SYDVKM. The CDR3 is 14 amino acids. The V gene end was trimmed by 6 bases and the J gene end by 5 bases; junction bases not matched to a gene: 7. Written as DNA, the CDR3 is TGTGCCAGCAGACAACAGGGGGCGAGCGAGACCCAGTACTTC. Amino acid sequence: CASRQQGASETQYF.

The rearrangement links TRBV19 to TRBJ1-1, with no clear D. Trimming left V 6 bases short and J 2 bases short, with 10 bases between. There are 13 residues in the CDR3. CDR1 and CDR2 (germline): LNHDA, SQIVND (reference sequence). Here the CDR3 reads CASRAPGNTEAFF. DNA of the CDR3: TGTGCCAGTAGAGCACCGGGAAACACTGAAGCTTTCTTT. Full variable domain (outside the CDR3, taken from reference TRBV19 and TRBJ1-1): DGGITQSPKYLFRKEGQNVTLSCEQNLNHDAMYWYRQDPGQGLRLIYYSQIVNDFQKGDIAEGYSVSREKKESFPLTVTSAQKNPTAFYLCASRAPGNTEAFFGQGTRLTVV.

The chain is built from TRBV11-2 and TRBJ2-5; TRBD2 matches at 9 bases. V lost 11 bases and J lost 2; bases outside the gene matches: 9. This CDR3 is built from 14 residues. Germline V gene lookup returns CDR1 SGHAT and CDR2 FQNNGV. The CDR3 DNA reads as TGTGCCGCCAACGGGCTAGCGGGACAAGAGACCCAGTACTTC. Its translation is CAANGLAGQETQYF. The full variable domain, rest sourced from reference TRBV11-2 and TRBJ2-5, is EAGVAQSPRYKIIEKRQSVAFWCNPISGHATLYWYQQILGQGPKLLIQFQNNGVVDDSQLPKDRFSAERLKGVDSTLKIQPAKLEDSAVYLCAANGLAGQETQYFGPGTRLLVL.

V and J are TRBV21-1 and TRBJ2-2; the table's TRBD2 call for D was not verified on the DNA. TRBV21-1 is given as a pseudogene. The CDR3 extends over 18 amino acids. The CDR3 DNA follows: TGTGCCAGCAGCAAAGGAATTGCGGCGGGAGCGAACACCGGGGAGCTGTTTTTT. Protein sequence: CASSKGIAAGANTGELFF.